One sample yielded the 28 T cell receptor beta chains listed below, sequenced in a study of blood T cell repertoires in COVID-19. Repertoires were generated with immunoSEQ multiplex PCR, while TCRdb's copy carries only in-frame clones and drops some. The sample yields roughly 45,000 clones, 70% to 90% seen once. Sequenced input: peripheral blood. Receptor source: a man in his 60s with active COVID-19.

The V call is TRBV4-2, the J call TRBJ2-5; 10 positions agree with TRBD2. The CDR3 loop spans 15 amino acids. The trim removed 1 base at V and 2 bases at J, leaving 1 base unmatched. Germline V gene lookup returns CDR1 LGHNA and CDR2 YNFKEQ. In DNA form, the CDR3 reads TGTGCCAGCAGCCAAGCACTAGCGGGACAAGAGACCCAGTACTTC. Translating gives CASSQALAGQETQYF.

The chain recombines TRBV5-4 with TRBJ2-3; TRBD2 matches 7 bases. Germline V gene lookup returns CDR1 SGHNT and CDR2 YYREEE (reference sequence). The CDR3 loop spans 15 amino acids. The V gene end was trimmed by 4 bases and the J gene end by 6 bases; junction bases not matched to a gene: 11. DNA for the CDR3: TGTGCCAGCAGCCTGCCTAGCGGAGGTTCCGATACGCAGTATTTT. This sequence encodes CASSLPSGGSDTQYF. The complete variable domain, with remaining parts taken from reference TRBV5-4 and TRBJ2-3, reads ETGVTQSPTHLIKTRGQQVTLRCSSQSGHNTVSWYQQALGQGPQFIFQYYREEENGRGNFPPRFSGLQFPNYSSELNVNALELDDSALYLCASSLPSGGSDTQYFGPGTRLTVL.

The chain carries TRBV7-6 and TRBJ2-1, with a weak D call TRBD1 (5 bases). The germline V and J ends were trimmed by 0 bases and 0 bases, with 6 bases remaining between them. This CDR3 spans 15 amino acids. Germline CDR1 SGHVS, CDR2 FNYEAQ. The DNA of the CDR3 is TGTGCCAGCAGCTTAGCTAGGGGCTCCTACAATGAGCAGTTCTTC. As protein: CASSLARGSYNEQFF.

The chain carries TRBV9 and TRBJ2-2; a possible D gene is TRBD2 (6 bases). CDR3 length: 16 amino acids. Between the trimmed V and J ends, which lost 5 bases and 4 bases, there was a span of 18 bases. Germline values: CDR1 SGDLS, CDR2 YYNGEE. The CDR3 loop reads CASSRGSGGTTGELFF. In nucleotides, the CDR3 is TGTGCCAGCAGTAGGGGTTCAGGCGGGACCACCGGGGAGCTGTTTTTT.

The chain carries TRBV11-3 and TRBJ2-1, with 8 bases fitting TRBD2. V lost 0 bases to trimming and J lost 8 bases; unmatched junction nucleotides: 9. This CDR3 comprises 16 residues. Germline V lookup: CDR1 SGHNT, CDR2 YENEEA. This CDR3 is CASSLDGREGRDEQFF. In DNA, the CDR3 is TGTGCCAGCAGCTTAGATGGCCGGGAGGGCCGCGATGAGCAGTTCTTC.

This rearrangement joins TRBV3-1 (or the pseudogene TRBV3-2) to TRBJ2-7; maybe TRBD1 (6 bases). The CDR3 loop spans 14 amino acids. Germline lookup yields CDR1 LGHDT and CDR2 YNNKEL (reference sequence). Trimming pared 2 bases from V and 0 bases from J, leaving 8 bases between. Written as DNA, the CDR3 is TGTGCCAGCAGCCAAAAGACAGGCTCCTACGAGCAGTACTTC. Its translation is CASSQKTGSYEQYF.

This chain links TRBV10-3 with TRBJ2-7, with 7 bases that match TRBD1. The CDR3 extends over 13 amino acids. V shed 11 bases and J 3 bases; nucleotides not matched to a gene: 10. Per germline, CDR1 ENHRY and CDR2 SYGVKD. The CDR3 loop is CAVSGTVRYEQYF. CDR3 coding DNA: TGTGCCGTGTCCGGGACAGTCCGCTACGAGCAGTACTTC.

The chain employs TRBV5-1 and TRBJ1-2, with 8 bases identical to TRBD1. The CDR3 is 13 amino acids. Trimming cost V 4 bases and J 6 bases; bases outside gene matches: 5. From germline, CDR1 is SGHRS and CDR2 YFSETQ. The CDR3: CASSVGQGDGYTF. CDR3 nucleotide sequence: TGCGCCAGCAGCGTCGGACAGGGCGATGGCTACACCTTC.

This clone was seen just once. The chain joins TRBV5-1 to TRBJ2-1; D gene ambiguous. Germline values: CDR1 SGHRS, CDR2 YFSETQ. The CDR3 is 15 amino acids. V was shortened by 0 bases and J by 9 bases, with 16 bases between the two germline ends. CDR3 protein: CASSLGPKSAIEQFF. The CDR3 bases are TGCGCCAGCAGCTTGGGGCCTAAAAGCGCGATTGAGCAGTTCTTC. The full variable domain, its missing parts supplied by reference TRBV5-1 and TRBJ2-1, is KAGVTQTPRYLIKTRGQQVTLSCSPISGHRSVSWYQQTPGQGLQFLFEYFSETQRNKGNFPGRFSGRQFSNSRSEMNVSTLELGDSALYLCASSLGPKSAIEQFFGPGTRLTVL.

This clone is a singleton in its sample. J is TRBJ2-1 and V is TRBV9, with 13 positions matching TRBD2. The length of the CDR3 is 17 residues. Trimming removed 3 bases from V and 0 bases from J; junction bases left unmatched: 3. Germline-derived CDR1 and CDR2 are SGDLS and YYNGEE. The CDR3 DNA sequence: TGTGCCAGCAGCGACCGGACTAGCGGGAGCTCCTACAATGAGCAGTTCTTC. Translated: CASSDRTSGSSYNEQFF. Filled out from reference TRBV9 and TRBJ2-1, the complete variable domain reads DSGVTQTPKHLITATGQRVTLRCSPRSGDLSVYWYQQSLDQGLQFLIQYYNGEERAKGNILERFSAQQFPDLHSELNLSSLELGDSALYFCASSDRTSGSSYNEQFFGPGTRLTVL.

This chain connects TRBV5-1 to TRBJ2-1, with 7 bases that match TRBD2. Trimming removed 0 bases from V and 7 bases from J; junction bases left unmatched: 10. The CDR3 has 16 residues. Per the germline V gene, CDR1 is SGHRS and CDR2 is YFSETQ. The CDR3 spells CASSLASGRLGNEQFF. Written as DNA, the CDR3 is TGCGCCAGCAGCTTGGCTAGCGGCCGTTTGGGTAATGAGCAGTTCTTC.

The J gene is TRBJ1-2, the V gene TRBV13, with D unclear. Trimming removed 1 base from V and 2 bases from J, with 17 bases in between. This CDR3 comprises 17 residues. CDR1 and CDR2 (germline): PRHDT, FYEKMQ (reference sequence). For the CDR3, the DNA is TGTGCCAGCAGCTTAGTAGTCAGGTCTCGGGAGAACTATGGCTACACCTTC. Translated: CASSLVVRSRENYGYTF.

The rearrangement joins TRBV5-5 to TRBJ2-7; D is possibly TRBD1 (6 bases). The CDR3 sequence is 13 residues long. The V and J ends lost 4 bases and 5 bases respectively, with 13 bases between them. Germline V lookup: CDR1 SGHKS, CDR2 YYEKEE (reference sequence). The CDR3: CASSPQGVDEQYF. The CDR3 DNA reads as TGTGCCAGCAGCCCACAGGGTGTCGACGAGCAGTACTTC.

The chain joins TRBV27 to TRBJ2-7; TRBD1 aligns across 11 bases. The V segment lost 2 bases and the J segment 0 bases; nucleotides outside the gene matches: 0. Germline values: CDR1 MNHEY, CDR2 SMNVEV (reference sequence). CDR3 length: 15 amino acids. The chain's CDR3 is CASSLGTGGSYEQYF. CDR3 in DNA: TGTGCCAGCAGTTTAGGGACAGGGGGCTCCTACGAGCAGTACTTC.

V gene TRBV7-2 combines with J gene TRBJ1-4; 8 bases are a match to TRBD1. Germline V CDR1 and CDR2: SGHTA, FQGNSA. The CDR3 runs to 15 residues. V shed 3 bases and J 11 bases; nucleotides not matched to a gene: 11. Written as DNA, the CDR3 is TGTGCCAGCAGCTTCGCAGACAGGGGCTTTGGGAAACTGTTTTTT. It specifies CASSFADRGFGKLFF.

The gene calls are TRBV9 and TRBJ2-1; D gene unclear. Germline CDR1 is SGDLS and CDR2 is YYNGEE. Trimming stripped 4 bases from V and 3 bases from J, with 20 bases between. The CDR3 covers 17 residues. As DNA, the CDR3 is TGTGCCAGCAGCTTCTCCGGTGGGCCCACTCTCTACAATGAGCAGTTCTTC. This codes for CASSFSGGPTLYNEQFF.

V gene TRBV9 combines with J gene TRBJ1-2; D not resolved. CDR3 length: 16 amino acids. Germline loops: CDR1 SGDLS, CDR2 YYNGEE. The V gene lost 2 bases and the J gene lost 6 bases, with 20 bases spanning the gap. CDR3 DNA: TGTGCCAGCAGCGTCGGGTCCCTGAACACGGCCCATGGCTACACCTTC. It translates to CASSVGSLNTAHGYTF.

The V gene is TRBV6-5, the J gene TRBJ2-5; weak D call: TRBD2 (6 bases). Germline-derived CDR1 and CDR2 are MNHEY and SVGAGI. The CDR3 has 15 amino acids. The V and J ends lost 6 bases and 2 bases respectively, with 16 bases between them. The CDR3 sequence is CASRFGEGGQETQYF. The CDR3 DNA reads TGTGCCAGCAGGTTTGGGGAAGGAGGGCAAGAGACCCAGTACTTC.

This sequence joins TRBV27 and TRBJ2-2; 7 nucleotides align to TRBD2. Germline loops: CDR1 MNHEY, CDR2 SMNVEV (reference sequence). This CDR3 region has 17 residues. V lost 3 bases, J lost 6 bases, and 13 bases stayed unmatched. CDR3 amino acids: CASSFSLAVESAGELFF. CDR3 nucleotides: TGTGCCAGCAGTTTCAGTCTAGCGGTTGAGTCGGCCGGGGAGCTGTTTTTT.

This clone was detected only once. The CDR3 bases are TGTGCCACCAGTGCGCAGGGATCTGATGGCTACACCTTC. Amino acid sequence: CATSAQGSDGYTF. The chain combines TRBV24-1 with TRBJ1-2; a possible D gene is TRBD1 (5 bases). With 5 bases removed from V and 6 bases from J, the gap between germline ends came to 12 bases. This CDR3 contains 13 residues. From germline, CDR1 is KGHDR and CDR2 SFDVKD.

J is TRBJ1-1 and V is TRBV6-2 or TRBV6-3; D unresolved. The ends were cut back, 6 bases at V and 4 bases at J, with 21 bases in the middle. Germline V gene data show CDR1 as MNHEY and CDR2 as SVGEGT. CDR3 size: 16 residues. CDR3 residues: CASSDPAPGGGTEAFF. CDR3 DNA sequence: TGTGCCAGCAGCGACCCCGCCCCAGGTGGTGGCACTGAAGCTTTCTTT.

J is TRBJ2-3 and V is TRBV6-5; 10 nucleotides line up with TRBD1. Germline CDR1 reads MNHEY; CDR2 reads SVGAGI. The CDR3 has 15 residues. V was clipped by 7 bases and J by 3 bases; unmatched bases: 7. The CDR3 DNA reads TGTGCCAGCACTCCCTGGGACAGGGGTACAGATACGCAGTATTTT. Encoded protein: CASTPWDRGTDTQYF.

The rearrangement links TRBV14 to TRBJ2-2, with D possibly matching TRBD2 (5 bases). Trimming pared 4 bases from V and 2 bases from J, leaving 20 bases between. From germline, CDR1 is SGHDN and CDR2 FVKESK. The CDR3 loop spans 18 amino acids. CDR3 coding DNA: TGTGCCAGCAGCCTTCGACACGGGAACGAACGAAACACCGGGGAGCTGTTTTTT. Translated, it gives CASSLRHGNERNTGELFF.

The J gene is TRBJ2-6, the V gene TRBV6-4; 7 nucleotides match TRBD1. V trimming: 3 bases; J trimming: 7 bases; junction bases outside the gene matches: 6. The germline V gene has CDR1 MRHNA and CDR2 SNTAGT. This CDR3 has 15 residues. CDR3 DNA: TGTGCCAGCAGTGAAGAGCCAGGGGGAGCCAACGTCCTGACTTTC. Protein: CASSEEPGGANVLTF.

This chain connects TRBV19 to TRBJ2-3, with 10 bases identical to TRBD2. Germline V gene lookup returns CDR1 LNHDA and CDR2 SQIVND (reference sequence). Trimming at V came to 2 bases and at J to 7 bases, leaving 6 bases not matched to a gene. This CDR3 is built from 15 residues. CDR3: CASSIQASGGNTQYF. The CDR3 DNA is TGTGCCAGTAGTATACAGGCTAGCGGGGGTAATACGCAGTATTTT.

The chain carries TRBV3-1 (or the pseudogene TRBV3-2) and TRBJ1-4, with 7 bases aligning to TRBD1. This CDR3 comprises 17 residues. V lost 2 bases, J lost 2 bases, and 8 bases stayed unmatched. Germline assignment: CDR1 LGHDT and CDR2 YNNKEL (reference sequence). CDR3 sequence: CASSQSVAGQTNEKLFF. In nucleotides, the CDR3 is TGTGCCAGCAGCCAAAGCGTAGCGGGACAGACTAATGAAAAACTGTTTTTT.

The chain employs TRBV7-9 and TRBJ1-1, with D possibly being TRBD1 (5 bases). Trimming removed 1 base from V and 0 bases from J, with 15 bases in between. Germline-derived CDR1 and CDR2 are SEHNR and FQNEAQ (reference sequence). The CDR3 has 17 amino acids. The CDR3: CASSLEGHLLMNTEAFF. CDR3 in DNA: TGTGCCAGCAGCTTAGAAGGACATCTCCTCATGAACACTGAAGCTTTCTTT.

The CDR3 DNA is TGTGCCAGCAGCCAAGACTCGGTTTTACAGGACACCATATATTTT. Translating it yields CASSQDSVLQDTIYF. The V call is TRBV4-2, the J call TRBJ1-3; possible D gene TRBD1, 5 bases. V lost 0 bases and J 8 bases, leaving 14 bases between the germline ends. CDR1 LGHNA and CDR2 YNFKEQ come from the germline V gene. The CDR3 runs 15 residues.